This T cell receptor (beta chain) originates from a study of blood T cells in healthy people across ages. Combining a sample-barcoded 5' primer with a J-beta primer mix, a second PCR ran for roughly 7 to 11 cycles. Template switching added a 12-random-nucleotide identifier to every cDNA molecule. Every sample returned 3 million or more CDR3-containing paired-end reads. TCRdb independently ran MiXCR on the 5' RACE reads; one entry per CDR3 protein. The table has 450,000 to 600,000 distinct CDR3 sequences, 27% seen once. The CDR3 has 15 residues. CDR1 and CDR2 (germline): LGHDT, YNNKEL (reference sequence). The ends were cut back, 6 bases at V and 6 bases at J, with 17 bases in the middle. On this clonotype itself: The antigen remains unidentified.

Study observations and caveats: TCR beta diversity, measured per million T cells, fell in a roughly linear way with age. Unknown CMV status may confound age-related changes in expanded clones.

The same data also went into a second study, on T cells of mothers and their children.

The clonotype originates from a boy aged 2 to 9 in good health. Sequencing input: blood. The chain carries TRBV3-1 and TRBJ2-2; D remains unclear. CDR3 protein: CASRSRHLDAGELFF. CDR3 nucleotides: TGTGCCAGCAGGTCCCGGCACCTCGACGCCGGGGAGCTGTTTTTT.